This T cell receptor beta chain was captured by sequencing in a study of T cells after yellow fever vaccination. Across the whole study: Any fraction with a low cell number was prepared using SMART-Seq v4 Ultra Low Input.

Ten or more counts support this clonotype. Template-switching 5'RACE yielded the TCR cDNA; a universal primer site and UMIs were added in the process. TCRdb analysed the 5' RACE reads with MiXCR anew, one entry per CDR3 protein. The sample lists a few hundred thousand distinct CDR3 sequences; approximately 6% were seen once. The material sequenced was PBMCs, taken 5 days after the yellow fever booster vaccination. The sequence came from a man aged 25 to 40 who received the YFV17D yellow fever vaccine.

CDR3 region: CASSRQDHMNTEAFF. The DNA of the CDR3 is TGCGCCAGCAGCAGACAGGATCACATGAACACTGAAGCTTTCTTT. The chain couples TRBV5-1 to TRBJ1-1; possible D gene TRBD1, 6 bases. V was trimmed by 4 bases and J by 0 bases, leaving 13 bases between them. This CDR3 contains 15 residues. Germline lookup yields CDR1 SGHRS and CDR2 YFSETQ. The variable domain in full, with the rest retrieved from reference TRBV5-1 and TRBJ1-1, is KAGVTQTPRYLIKTRGQQVTLSCSPISGHRSVSWYQQTPGQGLQFLFEYFSETQRNKGNFPGRFSGRQFSNSRSEMNVSTLELGDSALYLCASSRQDHMNTEAFFGQGTRLTVV.